This TCR beta chain was captured by sequencing in a study of lymphopenia after photon versus proton radiotherapy. As concerns this clone: Its antigen remains unidentified.

CDR1 is MNHEY, CDR2 SVGAGI, per germline. The CDR3 length is 14 residues. V was cut by 5 bases and J by 4 bases, with 15 bases left in between. Study observations and caveats: Post-nadir diversity loss with photons came from oligoclonal expansion, particularly CD8+ Temra cells. A bigger post-nadir fall in TCR diversity correlated inversely with survival time in deceased patients. Survival link was tested only in deceased patients; proton benefit remains a possibility. Proton therapy kept repertoires fairly stable, unlike photons, which gained effector/memory cells.

Only in-frame clones appear in the TCRdb table, and some are missing; sequencing was by immunoSEQ multiplex PCR. The sample gives around 30,000 clones, approximately 84% of which show up once; 13% to 15% is in the top ten. This sequence originates from a woman in her sixties or seventies with pancreatic cancer. The sequencing here drew on peripheral blood, taken from a patient treated with proton-based radiotherapy. This chain connects TRBV6-5 to TRBJ2-7; D possibly uses TRBD1 or TRBD2 (5 bases each). The CDR3 DNA follows: TGTGCCAGCAGTGGTGGGGGATCCTCTTACGAGCAGTACTTC. Amino acid sequence: CASSGGGSSYEQYF.